The entry below gives a single T cell receptor (beta chain) sequence along with its context. Clones were sequenced by immunoSEQ multiplex PCR, and TCRdb holds only the in-frame ones, with some missing. The table has some 10,000 clones, around 73% seen once. The sample originates from a study of sequential checkpoint blockade in melanoma. Turning to the study itself: Maintenance nivolumab came after either treatment sequence.

Treatment reported: randomized to nivolumab then ipilimumab (arm A) or the reverse (arm B). Live CD3+CD8+ CD19− CD56− cells were sorted from PBMCs. Germline CDR1 and CDR2: LGHNA and YSLEER. Trimming removed 1 base from V and 7 bases from J, with 8 bases in between. The CDR3 sequence is 13 residues long. Sequences were derived from CD8+ T cells sorted from blood (inferred from file names), sampled from a patient given nivolumab and ipilimumab in sequence. The clonotype comes from a human donor with melanoma. This rearrangement joins TRBV4-3 to TRBJ1-5; a weak D match, TRBD1 (5 bases). CDR3 amino acids: CASSQGGAQPQHF. As DNA, the CDR3 is TGCGCCAGCAGCCAAGGCGGGGCCCAGCCCCAGCATTTT.